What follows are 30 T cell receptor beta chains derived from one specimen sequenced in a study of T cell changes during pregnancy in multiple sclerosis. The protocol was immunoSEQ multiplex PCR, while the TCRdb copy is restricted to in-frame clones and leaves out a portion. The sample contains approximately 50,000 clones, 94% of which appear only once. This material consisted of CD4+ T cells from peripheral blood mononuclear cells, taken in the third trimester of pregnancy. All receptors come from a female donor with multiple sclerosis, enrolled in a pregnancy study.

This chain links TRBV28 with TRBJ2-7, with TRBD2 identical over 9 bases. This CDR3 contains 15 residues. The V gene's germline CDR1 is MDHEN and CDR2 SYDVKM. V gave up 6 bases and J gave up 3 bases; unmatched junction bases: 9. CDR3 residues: CASSRTLAGSYEQYF. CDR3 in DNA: TGTGCCAGCAGCCGGACCCTAGCGGGGAGCTACGAGCAGTACTTC.

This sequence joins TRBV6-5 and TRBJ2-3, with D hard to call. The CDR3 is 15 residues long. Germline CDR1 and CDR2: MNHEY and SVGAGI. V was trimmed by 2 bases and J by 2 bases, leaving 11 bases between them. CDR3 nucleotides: TGTGCCAGCAGTTACGGAGATTCAATCACAGATACGCAGTATTTT. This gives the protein CASSYGDSITDTQYF.

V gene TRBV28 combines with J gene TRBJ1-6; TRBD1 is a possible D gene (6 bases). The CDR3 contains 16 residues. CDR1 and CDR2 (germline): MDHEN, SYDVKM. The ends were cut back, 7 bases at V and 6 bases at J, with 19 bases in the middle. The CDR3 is CASNLSTGMRNSPLHF. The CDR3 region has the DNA TGTGCCAGCAACTTAAGCACAGGGATGCGTAATTCACCCCTCCACTTT.

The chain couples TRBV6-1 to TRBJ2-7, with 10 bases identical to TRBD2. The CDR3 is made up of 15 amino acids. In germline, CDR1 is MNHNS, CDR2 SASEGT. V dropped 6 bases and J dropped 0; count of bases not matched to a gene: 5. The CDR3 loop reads CASRKSGGASYEQYF. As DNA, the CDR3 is TGTGCCAGCAGAAAAAGCGGGGGGGCCTCCTACGAGCAGTACTTC.

The CDR3 sequence is CASSPGQGIGEQFF. CDR3 nucleotides: TGTGCCAGCTCACCTGGACAGGGGATAGGTGAGCAGTTCTTC. This chain connects TRBV18 to TRBJ2-1; TRBD1 agrees at 9 bases. V shed 3 bases and J 9 bases; nucleotides not matched to a gene: 6. The CDR3 contains 14 residues. Germline V CDR1 and CDR2: KGHSH, LQKENI.

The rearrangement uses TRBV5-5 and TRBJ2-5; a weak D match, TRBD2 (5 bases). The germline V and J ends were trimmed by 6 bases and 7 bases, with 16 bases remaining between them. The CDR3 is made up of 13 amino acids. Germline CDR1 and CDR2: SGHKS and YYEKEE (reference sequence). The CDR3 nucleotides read TGTGCCAGCACAAGCGGCCGGGTCCCGACCCAGTACTTC. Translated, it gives CASTSGRVPTQYF.

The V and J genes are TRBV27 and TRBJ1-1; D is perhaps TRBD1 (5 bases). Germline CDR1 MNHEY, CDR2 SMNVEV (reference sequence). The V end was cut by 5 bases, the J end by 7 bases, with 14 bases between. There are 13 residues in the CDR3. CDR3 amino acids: CASSPRPRDEAFF. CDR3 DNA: TGTGCCAGCAGTCCCCGCCCCAGGGATGAAGCTTTCTTT.

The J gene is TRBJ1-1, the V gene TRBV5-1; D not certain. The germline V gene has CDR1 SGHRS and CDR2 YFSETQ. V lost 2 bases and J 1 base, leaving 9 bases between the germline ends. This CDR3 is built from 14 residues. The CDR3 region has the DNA TGCGCCAGCAGCTTTTATTCCTCGAACACTGAAGCTTTCTTT. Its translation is CASSFYSSNTEAFF.

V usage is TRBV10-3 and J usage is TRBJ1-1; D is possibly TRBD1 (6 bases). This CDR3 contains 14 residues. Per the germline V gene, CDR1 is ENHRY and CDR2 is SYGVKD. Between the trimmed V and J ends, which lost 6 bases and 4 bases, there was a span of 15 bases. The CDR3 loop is CAIRETGFITEAFF. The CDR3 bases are TGTGCCATCAGAGAGACAGGATTTATCACTGAAGCTTTCTTT.

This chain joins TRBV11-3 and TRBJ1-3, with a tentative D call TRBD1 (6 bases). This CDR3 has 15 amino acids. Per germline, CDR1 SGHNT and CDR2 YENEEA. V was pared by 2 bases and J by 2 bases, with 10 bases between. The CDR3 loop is CASSLRGGAGNTIYF. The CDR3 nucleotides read TGTGCCAGCAGCTTACGTGGGGGCGCTGGAAACACCATATATTTT.

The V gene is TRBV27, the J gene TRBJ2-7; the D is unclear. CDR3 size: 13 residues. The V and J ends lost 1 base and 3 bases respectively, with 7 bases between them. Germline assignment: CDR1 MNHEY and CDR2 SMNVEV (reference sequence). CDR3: CASSLLANYEQYF. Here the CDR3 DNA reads TGTGCCAGCAGTTTATTAGCCAACTACGAGCAGTACTTC.

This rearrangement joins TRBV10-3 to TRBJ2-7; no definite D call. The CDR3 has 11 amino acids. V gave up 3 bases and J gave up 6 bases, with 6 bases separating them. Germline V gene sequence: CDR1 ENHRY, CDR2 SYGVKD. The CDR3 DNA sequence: TGTGCCATCAGTGACACAAGCGAGCAGTACTTC. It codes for CAISDTSEQYF.

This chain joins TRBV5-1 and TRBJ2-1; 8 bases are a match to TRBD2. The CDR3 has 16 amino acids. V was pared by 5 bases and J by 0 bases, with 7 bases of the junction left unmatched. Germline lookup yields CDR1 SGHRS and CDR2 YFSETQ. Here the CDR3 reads CASSSGGGSSYNEQFF. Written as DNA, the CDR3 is TGCGCCAGCAGTTCCGGCGGGGGGAGCTCCTACAATGAGCAGTTCTTC.

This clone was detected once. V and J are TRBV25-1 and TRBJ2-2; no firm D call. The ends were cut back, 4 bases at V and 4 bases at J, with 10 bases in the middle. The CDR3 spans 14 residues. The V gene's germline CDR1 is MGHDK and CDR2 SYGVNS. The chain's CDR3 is CASSALDSTGELFF. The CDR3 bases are TGTGCCAGCAGTGCCCTAGATTCCACCGGGGAGCTGTTTTTT.

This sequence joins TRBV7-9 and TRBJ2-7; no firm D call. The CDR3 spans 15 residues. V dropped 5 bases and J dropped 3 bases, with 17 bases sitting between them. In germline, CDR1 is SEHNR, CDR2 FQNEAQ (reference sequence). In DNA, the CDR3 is TGTGCCAGCAGCCGCTACAGCCGAAACAACTACGAGCAGTACTTC. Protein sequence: CASSRYSRNNYEQYF.

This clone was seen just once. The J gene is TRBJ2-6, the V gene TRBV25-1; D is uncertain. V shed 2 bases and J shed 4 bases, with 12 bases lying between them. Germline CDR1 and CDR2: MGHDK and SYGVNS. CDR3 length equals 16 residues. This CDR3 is CASSELRASGANVLTF. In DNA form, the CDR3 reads TGTGCCAGCAGTGAACTTCGCGCGTCGGGGGCCAACGTCCTGACTTTC.

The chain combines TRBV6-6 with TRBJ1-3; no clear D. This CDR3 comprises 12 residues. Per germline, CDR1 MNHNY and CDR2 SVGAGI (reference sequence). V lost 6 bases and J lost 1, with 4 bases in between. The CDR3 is CASSPSGNTIYF. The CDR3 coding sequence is TGTGCCAGCAGCCCGTCTGGAAACACCATATATTTT.

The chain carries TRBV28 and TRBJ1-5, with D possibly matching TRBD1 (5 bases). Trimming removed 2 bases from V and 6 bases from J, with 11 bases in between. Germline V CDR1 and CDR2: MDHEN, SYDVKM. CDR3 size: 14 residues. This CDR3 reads CASSLGREFQPQHF. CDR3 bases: TGTGCCAGCAGTTTAGGCAGGGAATTTCAGCCCCAGCATTTT.

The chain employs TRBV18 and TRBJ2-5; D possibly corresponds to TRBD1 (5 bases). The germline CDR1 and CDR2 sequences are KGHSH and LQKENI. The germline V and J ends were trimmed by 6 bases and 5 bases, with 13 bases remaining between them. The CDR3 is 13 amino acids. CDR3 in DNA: TGTGCCAGCTCCCCGGCGCCAGGGGAGACCCAGTACTTC. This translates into CASSPAPGETQYF.

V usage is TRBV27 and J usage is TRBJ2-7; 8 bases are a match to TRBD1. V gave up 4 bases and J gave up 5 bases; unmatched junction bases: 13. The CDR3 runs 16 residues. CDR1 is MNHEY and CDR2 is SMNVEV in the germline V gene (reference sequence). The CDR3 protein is CASSSLRTGGFDEQYF. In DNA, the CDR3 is TGTGCCAGCAGTTCACTCCGTACAGGGGGTTTTGACGAGCAGTACTTC.

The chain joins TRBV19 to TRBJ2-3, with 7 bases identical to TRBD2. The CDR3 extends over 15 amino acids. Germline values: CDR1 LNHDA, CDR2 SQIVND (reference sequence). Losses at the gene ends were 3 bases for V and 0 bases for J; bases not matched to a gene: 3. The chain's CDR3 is CASSIRRGSTDTQYF. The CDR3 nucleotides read TGTGCCAGTAGTATCAGGCGGGGGAGCACAGATACGCAGTATTTT.

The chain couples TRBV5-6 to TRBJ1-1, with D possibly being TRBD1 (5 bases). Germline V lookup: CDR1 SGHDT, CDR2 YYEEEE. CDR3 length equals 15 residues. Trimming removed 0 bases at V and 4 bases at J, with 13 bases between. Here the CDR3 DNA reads TGTGCCAGCAGCTTGGCGGGACTGGTGATCACTGAAGCTTTCTTT. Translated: CASSLAGLVITEAFF.

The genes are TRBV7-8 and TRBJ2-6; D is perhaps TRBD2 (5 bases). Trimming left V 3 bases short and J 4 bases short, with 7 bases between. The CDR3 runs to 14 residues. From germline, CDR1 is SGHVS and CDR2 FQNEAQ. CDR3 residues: CASSFQRGANVLTF. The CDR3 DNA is TGTGCCAGCAGCTTTCAGCGGGGGGCCAACGTCCTGACTTTC.

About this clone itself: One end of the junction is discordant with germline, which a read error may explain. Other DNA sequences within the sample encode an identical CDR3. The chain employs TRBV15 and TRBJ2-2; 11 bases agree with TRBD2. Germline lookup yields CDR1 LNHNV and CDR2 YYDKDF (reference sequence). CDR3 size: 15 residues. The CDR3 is CATSVLAGDSGELFF. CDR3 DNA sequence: TGTGCCACCAGCGTACTAGCGGGAGATTCCGGAGAGCTGTTTTTT.

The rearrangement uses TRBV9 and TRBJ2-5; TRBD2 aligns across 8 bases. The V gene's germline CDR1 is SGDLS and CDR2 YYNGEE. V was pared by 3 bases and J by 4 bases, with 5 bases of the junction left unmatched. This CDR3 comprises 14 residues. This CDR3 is CASSAGTRGETQYF. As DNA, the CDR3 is TGTGCCAGCAGCGCGGGGACTAGGGGAGAGACCCAGTACTTC. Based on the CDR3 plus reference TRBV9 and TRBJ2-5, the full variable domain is DSGVTQTPKHLITATGQRVTLRCSPRSGDLSVYWYQQSLDQGLQFLIQYYNGEERAKGNILERFSAQQFPDLHSELNLSSLELGDSALYFCASSAGTRGETQYFGPGTRLLVL.

For the CDR3, the DNA is TGTGCCTGGAGGCAGGGGTTTGGCTATGGCTACACCTTC. Translation: CAWRQGFGYGYTF. The chain joins TRBV30 to TRBJ1-2, with D tentatively TRBD1 (6 bases). CDR1 GTSNPN and CDR2 SVGIG come from the germline V gene (reference sequence). The CDR3 covers 13 residues. The V and J ends lost 3 bases and 4 bases respectively, with 12 bases between them.

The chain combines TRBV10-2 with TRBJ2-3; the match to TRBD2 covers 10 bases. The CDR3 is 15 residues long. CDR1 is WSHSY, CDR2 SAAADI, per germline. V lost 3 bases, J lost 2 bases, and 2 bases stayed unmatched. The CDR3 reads CASSELAGLTDTQYF. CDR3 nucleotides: TGCGCCAGCAGTGAACTAGCGGGACTCACAGATACGCAGTATTTT.

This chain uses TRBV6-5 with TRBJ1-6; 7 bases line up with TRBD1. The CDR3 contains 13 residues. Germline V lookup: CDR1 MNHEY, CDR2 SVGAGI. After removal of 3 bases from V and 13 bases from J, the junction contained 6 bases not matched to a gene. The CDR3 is CASSYWTGRPLHF. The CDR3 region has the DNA TGTGCCAGCAGTTATTGGACAGGACGGCCCCTCCACTTT.

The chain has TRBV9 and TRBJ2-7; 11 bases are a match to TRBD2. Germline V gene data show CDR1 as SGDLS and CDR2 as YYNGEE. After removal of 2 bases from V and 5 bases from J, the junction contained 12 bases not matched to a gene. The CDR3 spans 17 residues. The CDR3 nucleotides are TGTGCCAGCAGCGTGACTAGCGGGAATACCCCGGGCCACGAGCAGTACTTC. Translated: CASSVTSGNTPGHEQYF. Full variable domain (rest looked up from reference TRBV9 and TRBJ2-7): DSGVTQTPKHLITATGQRVTLRCSPRSGDLSVYWYQQSLDQGLQFLIQYYNGEERAKGNILERFSAQQFPDLHSELNLSSLELGDSALYFCASSVTSGNTPGHEQYFGPGTRLTVT.

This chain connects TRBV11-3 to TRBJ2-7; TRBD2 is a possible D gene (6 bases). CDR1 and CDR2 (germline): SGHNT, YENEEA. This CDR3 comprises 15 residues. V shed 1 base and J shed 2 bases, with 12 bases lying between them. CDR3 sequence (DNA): TGTGCCAGCAGCTTAGGTGGGGAGGCAACCTACGAGCAGTACTTC. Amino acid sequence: CASSLGGEATYEQYF.